The 17 T cell receptor beta chains reported below all come from one sample, sequenced in a study of vaccination and CD4 T cells after COVID-19. These receptors have no identified antigens. Scientists ran DNA taken from cultured CD4+ T cells through the Oncomine TCR Beta short-read assay for sequencing. TCRdb reanalysed the PCR reads using MiXCR and keeps one entry per CDR3 protein. The top ten hold around 12% of the sample, which has 15,000 or so distinct CDR3 sequences, 58% seen once. Treatment described: approximately nine-day PBMC culture with coronavirus spike peptide pools or control peptides (ViraFEST assay). Sample: CD4+ T cells from blood, cultured in vitro. The receptors come from a human donor who had recovered from COVID-19.

In this sample, this clonotype turned up a few times. The chain links TRBV19 to TRBJ1-2; 10 positions agree with TRBD1. CDR3 length: 15 residues. The junction had 11 bases not matched to a gene; V was cut back by 5 bases and J by 8 bases. In germline, CDR1 is LNHDA, CDR2 SQIVND (reference sequence). This CDR3 is CASSPGTGDRRGYTF. CDR3 nucleotides: TGTGCCAGTAGTCCAGGGACAGGGGACCGCCGGGGCTACACCTTC. The complete variable domain, with remaining parts taken from reference TRBV19 and TRBJ1-2, reads DGGITQSPKYLFRKEGQNVTLSCEQNLNHDAMYWYRQDPGQGLRLIYYSQIVNDFQKGDIAEGYSVSREKKESFPLTVTSAQKNPTAFYLCASSPGTGDRRGYTFGSGTRLTVV.

This sequence joins TRBV3-1 and TRBJ1-3; D is unclear. The CDR3 covers 16 residues. V lost 5 bases to trimming and J lost 3 bases, with 17 bases between them. Germline V gives CDR1 LGHDT, CDR2 YNNKEL (reference sequence). The CDR3 reads CASSNLKGELGNTIYF. CDR3 nucleotides: TGTGCCAGCAGCAACCTTAAGGGAGAGCTTGGAAACACCATATATTTT. Full variable domain (rest looked up from reference TRBV3-1 and TRBJ1-3): DTAVSQTPKYLVTQMGNDKSIKCEQNLGHDTMYWYKQDSKKFLKIMFSYNNKELIINETVPNRFSPKSPDKAHLNLHINSLELGDSAVYFCASSNLKGELGNTIYFGEGSWLTVV.

The genes are TRBV5-1 and TRBJ2-2; D possibly matches TRBD1 or TRBD2 (5 bases each). Germline assignment: CDR1 SGHRS and CDR2 YFSETQ. The CDR3 totals 14 residues. V gave up 3 bases and J gave up 3 bases, with 9 bases separating them. CDR3 nucleotide sequence: TGCGCCAGCAGCTCGCAGGGAGACACCGGGGAGCTGTTTTTT. Translating gives CASSSQGDTGELFF.

This sequence joins TRBV30 and TRBJ1-2, with 7 bases that match TRBD1. The CDR3 extends over 12 amino acids. Germline CDR1 and CDR2: GTSNPN and SVGIG (reference sequence). J lost 4 bases, V lost 4 bases, and 3 bases had no gene match. In DNA, the CDR3 is TGTGCCTGGACAGGGGGTCGCTATGGCTACACCTTC. Translation gives CAWTGGRYGYTF.

This clonotype was recorded a few times. The J gene is TRBJ2-5, the V gene TRBV6-5; possible D gene TRBD1, 5 bases. The CDR3 sequence is 13 residues long. Per germline, CDR1 MNHEY and CDR2 SVGAGI. V lost 2 bases and J lost 1, with 5 bases in between. CDR3 protein: CASSYGAQETQYF. CDR3 in DNA: TGTGCCAGCAGTTACGGGGCCCAAGAGACCCAGTACTTC.

V is TRBV9 and J is TRBJ2-1, with 11 bases aligning to TRBD2. This CDR3 comprises 16 residues. Germline V CDR1 and CDR2: SGDLS, YYNGEE. The junction had 11 bases not matched to a gene; V was cut back by 4 bases and J by 8 bases. The CDR3 bases are TGTGCCAGCAGCCAGAAAATAGCGGGGGGGCCCTATGAGCAGTTCTTC. It codes for CASSQKIAGGPYEQFF.

This chain uses TRBV18 with TRBJ2-7; D possibly corresponds to TRBD1 (6 bases). This CDR3 region has 14 residues. Per germline, CDR1 KGHSH and CDR2 LQKENI. Trimming left V 2 bases short and J 2 bases short, with 10 bases between. The chain's CDR3 is CASSPRDTAYEQYF. In nucleotides, the CDR3 is TGTGCCAGCTCACCAAGGGACACCGCCTACGAGCAGTACTTC.

This clonotype appeared a few times. The J gene is TRBJ1-1, the V gene TRBV7-3; D might be TRBD1 (6 bases). Trimming took off 2 bases at V and 5 bases at J, with 18 bases between the two ends. This CDR3 region has 16 residues. CDR1 is SGHTA, CDR2 FQGTGA, per germline. The CDR3 bases are TGTGCCAGCAGCTTAGGTGGGGGGGCCCGGCCTACTGAAGCTTTCTTT. Protein sequence: CASSLGGGARPTEAFF.

This clonotype was found once. The chain employs TRBV27 and TRBJ1-1, with 7 bases aligning to TRBD1. CDR1 is MNHEY and CDR2 is SMNVEV in the germline V gene (reference sequence). The CDR3 spans 15 residues. Losses at the gene ends were 5 bases for V and 0 bases for J; bases not matched to a gene: 6. CDR3 sequence reads: CASSARQGLNTEAFF. CDR3 coding DNA: TGTGCCAGCAGTGCCCGACAGGGTTTGAACACTGAAGCTTTCTTT.

This clonotype turned up a few times. The gene calls are TRBV19 and TRBJ2-5; tentative D call: TRBD1 (5 bases). Looked up from germline, CDR1 is LNHDA and CDR2 is SQIVND (reference sequence). This CDR3 region has 17 residues. Trimming removed 6 bases at V and 2 bases at J, with 22 bases between. CDR3 nucleotide sequence: TGTGCCAGTAGGGTGGACATGTCCTCAACCTCACAAGAGACCCAGTACTTC. Amino acids: CASRVDMSSTSQETQYF.

The chain employs TRBV12-3 or TRBV12-4 and TRBJ1-1; possible D gene TRBD1, 6 bases. V lost 3 bases and J 1 base, leaving 15 bases between the germline ends. This CDR3 has 16 residues. Here the CDR3 DNA reads TGTGCCAGCAGTTTGCGCTCTACCAGGGGGAACACTGAAGCTTTCTTT. It is translated as CASSLRSTRGNTEAFF.

The chain links TRBV20-1 to TRBJ2-3; 8 nucleotides line up with TRBD2. The CDR3 length is 14 residues. J was trimmed by 0 bases and V by 3 bases; bases with no gene match: 2. Per the germline V gene, CDR1 is DFQATT and CDR2 is SNEGSKA (reference sequence). CDR3 amino acids: CSARKRGSTDTQYF. DNA of the CDR3: TGCAGTGCTAGGAAGCGGGGGAGCACAGATACGCAGTATTTT.

The rearrangement links TRBV12-3 or TRBV12-4 to TRBJ1-2, with D perhaps TRBD1 (6 bases). V was cut by 7 bases and J by 4 bases, with 16 bases left in between. This CDR3 region has 14 residues. In DNA form, the CDR3 reads TGTGCCAGCACGCGCGGGGGGCACGTCTATGGCTACACCTTC. This translates into CASTRGGHVYGYTF.

The CDR3 reads CSASFGGLAEYEQYF. The CDR3 DNA is TGCAGTGCTAGTTTTGGAGGGCTAGCGGAGTACGAGCAGTACTTC. The chain has TRBV20-1 and TRBJ2-7, with 7 bases lining up with TRBD2. The germline gives CDR1 DFQATT, CDR2 SNEGSKA (reference sequence). This CDR3 has 15 amino acids. The trim removed 3 bases at V and 4 bases at J, leaving 12 bases unmatched.

This chain links TRBV20-1 with TRBJ2-5, with TRBD1 identical over 8 bases. Germline-derived CDR1 and CDR2 are DFQATT and SNEGSKA (reference sequence). The CDR3 loop spans 12 amino acids. The J segment lost 4 bases and the V segment lost 5 bases, leaving 3 bases of the junction unmatched. Here the CDR3 reads CSAQDRGETQYF. DNA for the CDR3: TGCAGTGCTCAAGACAGGGGAGAGACCCAGTACTTC.

The chain joins TRBV20-1 to TRBJ2-5; tentatively, D is TRBD1 (6 bases). Trimming took off 4 bases at V and 3 bases at J, with 9 bases between the two ends. CDR1 and CDR2 (germline): DFQATT, SNEGSKA (reference sequence). The CDR3 extends over 12 amino acids. CDR3: CSAIYREETQYF. The CDR3 DNA reads TGCAGTGCTATCTACAGGGAAGAGACCCAGTACTTC.

This clonotype has just a few counts. The chain joins TRBV7-2 to TRBJ1-5; D gene unclear. Trimming took 6 bases from V and 7 from J, leaving 13 bases between them. The CDR3 sequence is 13 residues long. CDR1 SGHTA and CDR2 FQGNSA come from the germline V gene. CDR3 sequence reads: CASSFEVRQPQHF. The CDR3 DNA reads TGTGCCAGCAGTTTTGAGGTGAGGCAGCCCCAGCATTTT.